This T cell receptor (beta chain) was profiled in a study of blood T cell repertoires in COVID-19. This clone was recorded only once. The data were produced by immunoSEQ multiplex PCR, yet TCRdb's version contains in-frame clones alone and is incomplete. The sample holds roughly 260,000 clones, about 89% seen once. This CDR3 has 15 amino acids. From germline, CDR1 is SQVTM and CDR2 ANQGSEA. After removal of 6 bases from V and 0 bases from J, the junction contained 8 bases not matched to a gene. Sequenced material: PBMCs or T cells enriched from blood (not recorded which). The TCR originated in a woman between 18 and 29 years old who had recovered from COVID-19. V is TRBV29-1 and J is TRBJ1-3; 7 nucleotides line up with TRBD1. CDR3 coding DNA: TGCAGCGTCGCATACAGGGGTGCCTCTGGAAACACCATATATTTT. Translating gives CSVAYRGASGNTIYF. Based on the CDR3 plus reference TRBV29-1 and TRBJ1-3, the full variable domain is SAVISQKPSRDICQRGTSLTIQCQVDSQVTMMFWYRQQPGQSLTLIATANQGSEATYESGFVIDKFPISRPNLTFSTLTVSNMSPEDSSIYLCSVAYRGASGNTIYFGEGSWLTVV.